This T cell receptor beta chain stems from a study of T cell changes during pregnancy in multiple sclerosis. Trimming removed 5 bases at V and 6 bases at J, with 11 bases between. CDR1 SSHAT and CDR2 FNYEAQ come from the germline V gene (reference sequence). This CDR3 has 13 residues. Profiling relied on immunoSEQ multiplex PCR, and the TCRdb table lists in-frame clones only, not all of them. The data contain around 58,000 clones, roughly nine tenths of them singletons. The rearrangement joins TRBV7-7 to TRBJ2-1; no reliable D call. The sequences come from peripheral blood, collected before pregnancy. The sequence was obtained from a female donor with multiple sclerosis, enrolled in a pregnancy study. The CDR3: CASSIRSGNEQFF. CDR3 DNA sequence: TGTGCCAGCAGCATTCGATCCGGCAATGAGCAGTTCTTC. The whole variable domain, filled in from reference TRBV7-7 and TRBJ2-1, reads GAGVSQSPRYKVTKRGQDVTLRCDPISSHATLYWYQQALGQGPEFLTYFNYEAQPDKSGLPSDRFSAERPEGSISTLTIQRTEQRDSAMYRCASSIRSGNEQFFGPGTRLTVL.